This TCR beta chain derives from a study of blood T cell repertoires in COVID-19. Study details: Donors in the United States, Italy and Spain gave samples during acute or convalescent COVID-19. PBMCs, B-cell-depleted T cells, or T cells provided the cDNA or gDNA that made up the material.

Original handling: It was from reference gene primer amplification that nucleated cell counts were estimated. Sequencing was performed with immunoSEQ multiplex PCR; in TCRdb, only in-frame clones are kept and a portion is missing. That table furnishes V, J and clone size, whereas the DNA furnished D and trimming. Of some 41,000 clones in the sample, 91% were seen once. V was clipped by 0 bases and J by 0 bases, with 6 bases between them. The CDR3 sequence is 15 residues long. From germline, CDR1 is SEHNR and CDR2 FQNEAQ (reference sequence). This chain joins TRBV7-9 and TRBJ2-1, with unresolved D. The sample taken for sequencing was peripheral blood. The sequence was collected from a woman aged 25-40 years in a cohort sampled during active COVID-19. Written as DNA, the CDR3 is TGTGCCAGCAGCTTAGCGGTGAGCTCCTACAATGAGCAGTTCTTC. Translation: CASSLAVSSYNEQFF.